This TCR beta chain was documented in a study of blood T cell repertoires in COVID-19. Trimming took 7 bases from V and 0 from J; bases not matched to a gene: 3. The germline gives CDR1 LNHDA, CDR2 SQIVND (reference sequence). This CDR3 has 14 amino acids. Everyone who took part was about 18 to 90 years old, and they came from over 20 US areas. Participants' own reports of clinical history determined their cohort assignment. Within 2 weeks before study entry, exposed participants met a COVID-19 case. Per the original methods: Estimated nucleated cell counts came from reference gene primer amplification. TCRdb's copy holds only in-frame clones and misses some; the assay was immunoSEQ multiplex PCR. D and trimming come from the DNA, and the V and J calls and clone size come from that table. The table includes about 320,000 clones, 85% detected once.

The origin of this receptor is a woman in her twenties or thirties who had been exposed to COVID-19. V and J are TRBV19 and TRBJ1-3; 7 bases are shared with TRBD1. Material for sequencing was PBMCs or T cells enriched from blood (not recorded which). CDR3: CASTRTGSGNTIYF. The CDR3 coding sequence is TGTGCCAGTACCCGGACAGGCTCTGGAAACACCATATATTTT.